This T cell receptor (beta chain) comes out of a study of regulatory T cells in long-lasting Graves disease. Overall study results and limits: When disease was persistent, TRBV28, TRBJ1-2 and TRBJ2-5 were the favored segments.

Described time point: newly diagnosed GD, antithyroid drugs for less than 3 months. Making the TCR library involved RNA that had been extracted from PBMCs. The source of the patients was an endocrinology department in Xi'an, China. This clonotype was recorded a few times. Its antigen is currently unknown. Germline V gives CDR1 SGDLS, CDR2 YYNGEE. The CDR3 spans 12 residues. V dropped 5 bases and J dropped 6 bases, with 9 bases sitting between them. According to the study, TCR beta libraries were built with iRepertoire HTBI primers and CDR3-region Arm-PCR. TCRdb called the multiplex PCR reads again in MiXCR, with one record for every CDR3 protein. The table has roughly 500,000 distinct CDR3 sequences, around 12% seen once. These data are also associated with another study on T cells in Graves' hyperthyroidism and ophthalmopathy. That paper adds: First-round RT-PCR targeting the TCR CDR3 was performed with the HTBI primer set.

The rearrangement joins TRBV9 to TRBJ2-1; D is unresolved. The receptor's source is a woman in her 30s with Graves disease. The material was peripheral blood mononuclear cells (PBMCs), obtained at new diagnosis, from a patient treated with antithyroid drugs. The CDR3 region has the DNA TGTGCCAGCAGAGGGCTAGGCAATGAGCAGTTCTTC. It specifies CASRGLGNEQFF.